This T cell receptor beta chain stems from a study of blood T cell repertoires in COVID-19. Per the original data handling: Counts of nucleated cells, estimated from reference gene primer amplification, were obtained. The method was immunoSEQ multiplex PCR; TCRdb's version includes in-frame clones alone and lacks a portion of them. The DNA was the basis for D and trimming; V, J and clone size are from that table. The table shows some 350,000 clones, with 80% to 90% occurring only once. Trimming removed 3 bases from V and 8 bases from J, with 10 bases in between. The germline CDR1 and CDR2 sequences are GTSNPN and SVGIG (reference sequence). The CDR3 has 12 residues.

V is TRBV30 and J is TRBJ1-4; D is uncertain. The source of this sequence is a man aged 30 to 45 with active or convalescent COVID-19. What was sequenced was peripheral blood. This CDR3 reads CAWRGPREKLFF. In DNA, the CDR3 is TGTGCCTGGAGGGGCCCTCGGGAAAAACTGTTTTTT.